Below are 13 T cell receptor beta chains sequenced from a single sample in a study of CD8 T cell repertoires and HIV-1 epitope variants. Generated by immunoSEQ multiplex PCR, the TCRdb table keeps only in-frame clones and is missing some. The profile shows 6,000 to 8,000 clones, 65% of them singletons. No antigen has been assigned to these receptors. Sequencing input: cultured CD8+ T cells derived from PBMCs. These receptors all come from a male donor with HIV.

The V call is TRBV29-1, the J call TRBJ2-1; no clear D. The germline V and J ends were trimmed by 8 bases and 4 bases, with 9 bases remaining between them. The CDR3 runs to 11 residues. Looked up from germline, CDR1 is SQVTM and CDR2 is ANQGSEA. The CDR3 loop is CSPEVYNEQFF. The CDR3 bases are TGCAGCCCAGAGGTATACAATGAGCAGTTCTTC.

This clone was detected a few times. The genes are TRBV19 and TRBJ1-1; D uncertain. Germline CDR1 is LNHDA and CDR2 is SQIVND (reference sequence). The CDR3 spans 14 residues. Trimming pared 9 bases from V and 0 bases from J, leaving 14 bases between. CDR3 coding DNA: TGTGCCAGCCGCCCCGAGGCCATGAACACTGAAGCTTTCTTT. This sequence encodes CASRPEAMNTEAFF.

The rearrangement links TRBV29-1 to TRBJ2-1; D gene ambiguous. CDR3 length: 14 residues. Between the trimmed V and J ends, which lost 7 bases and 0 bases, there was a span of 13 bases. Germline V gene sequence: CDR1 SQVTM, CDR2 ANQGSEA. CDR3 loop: CSASPISSYNEQFF. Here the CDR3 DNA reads TGCAGCGCCAGTCCGATAAGCTCCTACAATGAGCAGTTCTTC.

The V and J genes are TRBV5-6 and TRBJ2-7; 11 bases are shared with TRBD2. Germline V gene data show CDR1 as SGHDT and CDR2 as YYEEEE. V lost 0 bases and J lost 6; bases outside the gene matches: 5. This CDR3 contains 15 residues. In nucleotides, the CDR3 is TGTGCCAGCAGCTTGGTAGCGGGGGGGCTTGGCGAGCAGTACTTC. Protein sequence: CASSLVAGGLGEQYF.

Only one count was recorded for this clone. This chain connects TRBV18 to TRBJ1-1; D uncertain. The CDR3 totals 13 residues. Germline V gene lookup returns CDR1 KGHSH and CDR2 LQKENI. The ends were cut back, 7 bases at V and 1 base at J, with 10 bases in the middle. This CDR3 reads CASLIGRNTEAFF. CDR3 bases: TGTGCCAGCTTAATTGGAAGGAACACTGAAGCTTTCTTT.

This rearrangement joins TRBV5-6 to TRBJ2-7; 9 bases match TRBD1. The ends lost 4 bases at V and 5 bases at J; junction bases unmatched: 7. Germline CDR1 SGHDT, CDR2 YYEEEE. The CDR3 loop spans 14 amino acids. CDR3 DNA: TGTGCCAGCAGCGTCCCGGGACAGGGTGACGAGCAGTACTTC. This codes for CASSVPGQGDEQYF.

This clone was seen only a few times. The CDR3: CASSQGRVNYEQYF. CDR3 coding DNA: TGCGCCAGCAGCCAAGGCAGGGTAAACTACGAGCAGTACTTC. The rearrangement uses TRBV4-1 and TRBJ2-7; D may be TRBD1 (5 bases). Germline V gene sequence: CDR1 MGHRA, CDR2 YSYEKL. Trimming removed 1 base from V and 3 bases from J, with 10 bases in between. The CDR3 extends over 14 amino acids.

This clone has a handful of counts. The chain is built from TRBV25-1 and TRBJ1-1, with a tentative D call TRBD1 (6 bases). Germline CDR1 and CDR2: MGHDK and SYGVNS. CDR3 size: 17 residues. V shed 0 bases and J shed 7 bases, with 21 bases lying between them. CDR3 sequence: CASSEYTGSGARGEAFF. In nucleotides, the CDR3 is TGTGCCAGCAGTGAATATACAGGGAGTGGGGCCCGTGGTGAAGCTTTCTTT.

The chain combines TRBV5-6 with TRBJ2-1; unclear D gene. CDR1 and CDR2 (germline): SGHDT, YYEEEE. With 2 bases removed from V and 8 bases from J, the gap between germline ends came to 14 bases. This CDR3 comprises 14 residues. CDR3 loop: CASSFNLDGYEQFF. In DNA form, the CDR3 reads TGTGCCAGCAGCTTTAACCTCGACGGCTATGAGCAGTTCTTC.

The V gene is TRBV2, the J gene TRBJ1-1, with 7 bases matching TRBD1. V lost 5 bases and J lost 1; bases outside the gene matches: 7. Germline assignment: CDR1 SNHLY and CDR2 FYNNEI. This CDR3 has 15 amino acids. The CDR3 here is CASSRGEGANTEAFF. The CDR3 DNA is TGTGCCAGCAGTCGAGGTGAGGGGGCGAACACTGAAGCTTTCTTT.

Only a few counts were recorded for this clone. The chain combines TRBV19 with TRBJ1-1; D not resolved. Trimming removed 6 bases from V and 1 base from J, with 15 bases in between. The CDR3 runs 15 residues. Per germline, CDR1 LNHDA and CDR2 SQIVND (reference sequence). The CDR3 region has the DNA TGTGCCAGTAGCTTGACCGGGGAGGCGAACACTGAAGCTTTCTTT. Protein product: CASSLTGEANTEAFF.

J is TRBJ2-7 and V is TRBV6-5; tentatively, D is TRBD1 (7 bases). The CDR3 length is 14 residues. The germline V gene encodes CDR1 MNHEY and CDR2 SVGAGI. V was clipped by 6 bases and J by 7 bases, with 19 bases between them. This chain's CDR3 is CASRTLRGAWEQYF. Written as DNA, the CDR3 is TGTGCCAGCAGAACACTCAGGGGGGCGTGGGAGCAGTACTTC.

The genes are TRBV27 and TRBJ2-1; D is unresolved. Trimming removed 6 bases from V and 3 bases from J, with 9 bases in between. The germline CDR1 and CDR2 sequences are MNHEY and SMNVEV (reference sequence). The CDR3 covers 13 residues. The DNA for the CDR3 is TGTGCCAGCAGACCAACTGGCTACAATGAGCAGTTCTTC. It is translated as CASRPTGYNEQFF.